Given below is one T cell receptor (beta chain) in context. The sample is drawn from a study of blood T cell repertoires in COVID-19. Study summary: Material from acute and convalescent COVID-19 was sourced from the United States, Italy and Spain.

How the authors handled the data: Estimates of nucleated cell counts were drawn from the amplification of reference gene primers. Data came from immunoSEQ multiplex PCR; TCRdb stores just in-frame clones and leaves some out. V and J calls and clone size are as listed in that table; D and trimming were resolved from the DNA. The sample holds 200,000 to 300,000 clones, 84% seen once. Source material: peripheral blood. This clonotype originated in a man in his sixties with acute or convalescent COVID-19.

The CDR3 DNA sequence: TGTGCCAGCAGTTTTGTCGCGGGGACAGGGCACGAGCAGTACTTC. This encodes CASSFVAGTGHEQYF. The chain carries TRBV27 and TRBJ2-7; TRBD1 matches at 9 bases. After removal of 3 bases from V and 5 bases from J, the junction contained 8 bases not matched to a gene. This CDR3 has 15 residues. Germline V CDR1 and CDR2: MNHEY, SMNVEV (reference sequence).